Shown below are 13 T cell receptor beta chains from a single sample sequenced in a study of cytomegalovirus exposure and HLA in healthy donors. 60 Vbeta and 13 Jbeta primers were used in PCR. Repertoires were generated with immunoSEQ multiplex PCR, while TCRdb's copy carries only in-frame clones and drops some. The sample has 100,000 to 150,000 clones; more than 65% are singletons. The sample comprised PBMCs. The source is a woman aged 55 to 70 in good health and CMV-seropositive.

The DNA of the CDR3 is TGCGCCAGCAGCTTGCTTCAGGGGGACTATGGCTACACCTTC. Protein sequence: CASSLLQGDYGYTF. The chain recombines TRBV5-1 with TRBJ1-2, with 7 positions matching TRBD1. The CDR3 is 14 amino acids. Germline V gene data show CDR1 as SGHRS and CDR2 as YFSETQ. The V segment lost 1 base and the J segment 3 bases; nucleotides outside the gene matches: 3.

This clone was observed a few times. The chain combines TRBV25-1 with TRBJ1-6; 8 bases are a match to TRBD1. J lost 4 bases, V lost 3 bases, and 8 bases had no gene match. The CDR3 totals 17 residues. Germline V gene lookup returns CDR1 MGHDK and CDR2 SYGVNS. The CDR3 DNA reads TGTGCCAGCAGTGACCTAGGGACAGGAGCATATAATTCACCCCTCCACTTT. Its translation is CASSDLGTGAYNSPLHF.

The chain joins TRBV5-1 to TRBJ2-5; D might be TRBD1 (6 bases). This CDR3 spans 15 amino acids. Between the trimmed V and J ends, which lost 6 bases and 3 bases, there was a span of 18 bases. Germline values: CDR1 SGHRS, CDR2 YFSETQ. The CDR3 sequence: CASNLVNTGKETQYF. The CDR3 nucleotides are TGCGCCAGCAACCTAGTGAATACAGGGAAAGAGACCCAGTACTTC.

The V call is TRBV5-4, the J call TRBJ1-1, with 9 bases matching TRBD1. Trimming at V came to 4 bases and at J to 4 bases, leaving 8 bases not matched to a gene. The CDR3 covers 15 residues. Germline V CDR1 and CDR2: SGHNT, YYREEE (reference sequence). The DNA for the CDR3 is TGTGCCAGCAGCAAGCCGGGACAGGGTGTCACTGAAGCTTTCTTT. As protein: CASSKPGQGVTEAFF.

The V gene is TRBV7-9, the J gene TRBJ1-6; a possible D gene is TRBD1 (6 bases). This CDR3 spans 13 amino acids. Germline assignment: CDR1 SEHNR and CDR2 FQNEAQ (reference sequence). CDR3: CAGGGSFNSPLHF. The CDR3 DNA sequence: TGTGCTGGGGGGGGCAGCTTTAATTCACCCCTCCACTTT.

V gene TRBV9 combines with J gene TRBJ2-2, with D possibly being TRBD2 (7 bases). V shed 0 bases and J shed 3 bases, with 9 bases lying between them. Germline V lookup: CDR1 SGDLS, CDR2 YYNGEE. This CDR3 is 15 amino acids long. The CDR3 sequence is CASSVAGGHTGELFF. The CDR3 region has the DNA TGTGCCAGCAGCGTAGCCGGGGGGCACACCGGGGAGCTGTTTTTT.

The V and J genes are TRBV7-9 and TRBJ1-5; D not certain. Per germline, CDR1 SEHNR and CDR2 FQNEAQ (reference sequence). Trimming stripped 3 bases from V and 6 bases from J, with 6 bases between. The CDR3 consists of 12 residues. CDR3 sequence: CASSLEAQPQHF. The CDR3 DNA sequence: TGTGCCAGCAGCTTGGAGGCTCAGCCCCAGCATTTT.

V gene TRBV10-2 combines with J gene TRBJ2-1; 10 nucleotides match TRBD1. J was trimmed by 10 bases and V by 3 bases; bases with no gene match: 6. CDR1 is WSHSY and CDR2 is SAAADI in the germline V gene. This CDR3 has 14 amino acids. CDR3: CASSDPGTGVEQFF. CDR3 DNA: TGCGCCAGCAGTGACCCCGGGACAGGGGTCGAGCAGTTCTTC.

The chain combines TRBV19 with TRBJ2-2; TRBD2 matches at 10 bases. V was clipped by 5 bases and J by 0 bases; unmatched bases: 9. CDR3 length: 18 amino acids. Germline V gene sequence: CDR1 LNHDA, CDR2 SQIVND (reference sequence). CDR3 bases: TGTGCCAGTAGTCCCCGGGCTAGCGGGGGATCGAACACCGGGGAGCTGTTTTTT. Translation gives CASSPRASGGSNTGELFF. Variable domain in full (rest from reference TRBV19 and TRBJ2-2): DGGITQSPKYLFRKEGQNVTLSCEQNLNHDAMYWYRQDPGQGLRLIYYSQIVNDFQKGDIAEGYSVSREKKESFPLTVTSAQKNPTAFYLCASSPRASGGSNTGELFFGEGSRLTVL.

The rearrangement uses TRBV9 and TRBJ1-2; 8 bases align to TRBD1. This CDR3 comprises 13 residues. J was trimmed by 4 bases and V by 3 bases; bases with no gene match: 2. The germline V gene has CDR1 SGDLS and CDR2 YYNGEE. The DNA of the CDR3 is TGTGCCAGCAGCGGGGGGACAGGCTATGGCTACACCTTC. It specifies CASSGGTGYGYTF. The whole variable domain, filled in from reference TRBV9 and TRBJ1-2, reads DSGVTQTPKHLITATGQRVTLRCSPRSGDLSVYWYQQSLDQGLQFLIQYYNGEERAKGNILERFSAQQFPDLHSELNLSSLELGDSALYFCASSGGTGYGYTFGSGTRLTVV.

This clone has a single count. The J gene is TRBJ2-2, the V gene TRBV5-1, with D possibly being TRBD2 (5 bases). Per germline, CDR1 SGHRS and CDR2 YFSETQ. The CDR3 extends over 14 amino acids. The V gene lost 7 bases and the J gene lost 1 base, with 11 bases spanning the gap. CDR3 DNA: TGCGCCAGCGAAGAGGGTTGGAACACCGGGGAGCTGTTTTTT. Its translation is CASEEGWNTGELFF.

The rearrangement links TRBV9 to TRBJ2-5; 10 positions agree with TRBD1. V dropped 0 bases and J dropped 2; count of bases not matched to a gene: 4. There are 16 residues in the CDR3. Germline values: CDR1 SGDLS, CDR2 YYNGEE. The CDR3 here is CASSVGDRGDQETQYF. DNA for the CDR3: TGTGCCAGCAGCGTAGGGGACAGGGGTGATCAAGAGACCCAGTACTTC.

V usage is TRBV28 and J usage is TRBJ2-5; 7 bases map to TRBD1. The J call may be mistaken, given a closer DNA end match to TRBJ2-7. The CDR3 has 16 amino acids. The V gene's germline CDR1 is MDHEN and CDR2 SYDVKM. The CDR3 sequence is CASSQTGTAAAYEQYF. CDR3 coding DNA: TGTGCCAGCAGCCAAACCGGGACAGCGGCGGCCTACGAGCAGTACTTC.